These 26 T cell receptor beta chains came from one sample sequenced in a study of shared clonotypes between healthy human individuals. The data were produced by immunoSEQ multiplex PCR, yet TCRdb's version contains in-frame clones alone and is incomplete. The sample includes under 2.5 million clones, about nine tenths seen only once; the top ten take around 0.4%. Specimen: naive CD4+ T cells from PBMCs. Subset noted: CD45RA+ positively selected. Receptors were obtained from a man between 18 and 35 years old in good health. Some clones in this sample may be carry-over from other donors' samples.

The chain employs TRBV18 and TRBJ1-5; D is possibly TRBD1 (5 bases). Germline CDR1 reads KGHSH; CDR2 reads LQKENI. Trimming removed 3 bases from V and 5 bases from J, with 14 bases in between. This CDR3 contains 15 residues. The CDR3 DNA is TGTGCCAGCTCACCCTTCGACAGCGTTGATCAGCCCCAGCATTTT. It is translated as CASSPFDSVDQPQHF.

The CDR3 sequence: CASSPRPTDTQYF. Here the CDR3 DNA reads TGTGCCAGTAGTCCCCGCCCCACAGATACGCAGTATTTT. The genes are TRBV19 and TRBJ2-3; D remains unclear. Germline V gene data show CDR1 as LNHDA and CDR2 as SQIVND (reference sequence). V was shortened by 5 bases and J by 2 bases, with 8 bases between the two germline ends. The CDR3 extends over 13 amino acids.

The chain is built from TRBV15 and TRBJ2-7; D call uncertain. The CDR3 is made up of 14 amino acids. Germline V gene data show CDR1 as LNHNV and CDR2 as YYDKDF (reference sequence). V was clipped by 0 bases and J by 2 bases, with 8 bases between them. CDR3 bases: TGTGCCACCAGCAGAGATCCCCTCCCCTACGAGCAGTACTTC. Its translation is CATSRDPLPYEQYF.

This chain joins TRBV9 and TRBJ2-1, with 9 bases that match TRBD1. The CDR3 has 19 amino acids. CDR1 and CDR2 (germline): SGDLS, YYNGEE. V lost 4 bases and J lost 0; bases outside the gene matches: 14. In nucleotides, the CDR3 is TGTGCCAGCAGCCCCAGGGGACAGGGAATCCCCCTCTCCTACAATGAGCAGTTCTTC. Translation: CASSPRGQGIPLSYNEQFF. Full variable domain (outside the CDR3, taken from reference TRBV9 and TRBJ2-1): DSGVTQTPKHLITATGQRVTLRCSPRSGDLSVYWYQQSLDQGLQFLIQYYNGEERAKGNILERFSAQQFPDLHSELNLSSLELGDSALYFCASSPRGQGIPLSYNEQFFGPGTRLTVL.

The sample holds one count of this clone. The CDR3 DNA reads TGTGCCAGCTCACCGGGACCCGGGACAGGACTCTACGAGCAGTACTTC. This encodes CASSPGPGTGLYEQYF. The gene calls are TRBV18 and TRBJ2-7; 8 nucleotides line up with TRBD1. Germline CDR1 KGHSH, CDR2 LQKENI. CDR3 length: 16 residues. V shed 3 bases, J shed 3 bases, and the junction held 10 bases outside the gene matches.

V usage is TRBV6-1 and J usage is TRBJ2-1; the D is unclear. There are 15 residues in the CDR3. V lost 4 bases, J lost 0 bases, and 10 bases lay in between. CDR1 and CDR2 (germline): MNHNS, SASEGT. The CDR3 spells CASSADVSSYNEQFF. In DNA, the CDR3 is TGTGCCAGCAGTGCAGACGTTAGCTCCTACAATGAGCAGTTCTTC.

This clone has only a few counts. V and J are TRBV28 and TRBJ2-7, with 7 bases matching TRBD2. V lost 5 bases and J lost 3; bases outside the gene matches: 10. This CDR3 is built from 15 residues. Per the germline V gene, CDR1 is MDHEN and CDR2 is SYDVKM. The DNA for the CDR3 is TGTGCCAGCAGTCCCCCCGGGACTAAGGGCTACGAGCAGTACTTC. Translated: CASSPPGTKGYEQYF.

The chain combines TRBV7-3 with TRBJ2-7; 8 bases fit TRBD2. CDR1 and CDR2 from the germline V gene are SGHTA and FQGTGA. This CDR3 region has 13 residues. J was trimmed by 6 bases and V by 5 bases; bases with no gene match: 6. The CDR3 region has the DNA TGTGCCAGCAGCGCGACGGCGGGGGGCGAGCAGTACTTC. This translates into CASSATAGGEQYF.

The chain has TRBV2 and TRBJ1-3, with D perhaps TRBD1 (6 bases). Germline lookup yields CDR1 SNHLY and CDR2 FYNNEI. The CDR3 loop spans 15 amino acids. V lost 4 bases and J 0 bases, leaving 10 bases between the germline ends. The CDR3 is CASSGQALSGNTIYF. The CDR3 nucleotides are TGTGCCAGCAGTGGACAGGCCCTCTCTGGAAACACCATATATTTT.

V usage is TRBV2 and J usage is TRBJ2-4; D gene uncertain. CDR1 is SNHLY and CDR2 is FYNNEI in the germline V gene. V lost 8 bases and J 1 base, leaving 12 bases between the germline ends. CDR3 length equals 14 residues. The CDR3 coding sequence is TGTGCCAGCCGAACGACGTTTGCCAAAAACATTCAGTACTTC. It specifies CASRTTFAKNIQYF.

The genes are TRBV6-5 and TRBJ2-7, with a weak D call TRBD2 (6 bases). V was pared by 6 bases and J by 5 bases, with 11 bases between. Germline V gene sequence: CDR1 MNHEY, CDR2 SVGAGI. The CDR3 covers 12 residues. CDR3 sequence (DNA): TGTGCCAGCAGAGCGGGTGCGCACGAGCAGTACTTC. Encoded protein: CASRAGAHEQYF.

This clone was observed once. The rearrangement uses TRBV6-6 and TRBJ1-1; perhaps TRBD1 as D (5 bases). Trimming removed 6 bases at V and 5 bases at J, with 10 bases between. Germline CDR1 and CDR2: MNHNY and SVGAGI (reference sequence). The CDR3 has 12 residues. In nucleotides, the CDR3 is TGTGCCAGCAGGGGGGGGAGGACTGAAGCTTTCTTT. Protein product: CASRGGRTEAFF.

The chain links TRBV4-1 to TRBJ2-3, with TRBD2 as a possible D gene (6 bases). The CDR3 consists of 15 residues. Trimming removed 0 bases at V and 4 bases at J, with 11 bases between. Germline V gene lookup returns CDR1 MGHRA and CDR2 YSYEKL. CDR3: CASSQDRWRADTQYF. The CDR3 bases are TGCGCCAGCAGCCAAGATCGATGGAGGGCAGATACGCAGTATTTT.

The chain links TRBV5-4 to TRBJ1-4; TRBD1 might be the D (5 bases). The V gene's germline CDR1 is SGHNT and CDR2 YYREEE (reference sequence). The CDR3 length is 16 residues. V lost 1 base to trimming and J lost 2 bases, with 12 bases between them. This CDR3 is CASSLLQGSTNEKLFF. DNA for the CDR3: TGTGCCAGCAGCTTGTTGCAGGGATCGACTAATGAAAAACTGTTTTTT. The variable domain in full, completed from reference TRBV5-4 and TRBJ1-4, reads ETGVTQSPTHLIKTRGQQVTLRCSSQSGHNTVSWYQQALGQGPQFIFQYYREEENGRGNFPPRFSGLQFPNYSSELNVNALELDDSALYLCASSLLQGSTNEKLFFGSGTQLSVL.

This chain connects TRBV19 to TRBJ1-1, with D unclear. The ends were cut back, 7 bases at V and 3 bases at J, with 15 bases in the middle. Germline V gene lookup returns CDR1 LNHDA and CDR2 SQIVND (reference sequence). The CDR3 runs 14 residues. CDR3 amino acids: CASTDNGEYTEAFF. Here the CDR3 DNA reads TGTGCCAGTACTGATAATGGGGAGTACACTGAAGCTTTCTTT. Full variable domain (missing parts from reference TRBV19 and TRBJ1-1): DGGITQSPKYLFRKEGQNVTLSCEQNLNHDAMYWYRQDPGQGLRLIYYSQIVNDFQKGDIAEGYSVSREKKESFPLTVTSAQKNPTAFYLCASTDNGEYTEAFFGQGTRLTVV.

The rearrangement joins TRBV5-5 to TRBJ1-2; 9 nucleotides line up with TRBD1. With V trimmed by 2 bases and J by 6 bases, 14 bases remained unmatched. The CDR3 extends over 17 amino acids. Germline lookup yields CDR1 SGHKS and CDR2 YYEKEE (reference sequence). The CDR3 spells CASSFNYRDREINGYTF. The CDR3 DNA sequence: TGTGCCAGCAGCTTTAACTACCGGGACAGGGAAATAAATGGCTACACCTTC. Filled out from reference TRBV5-5 and TRBJ1-2, the complete variable domain reads DAGVTQSPTHLIKTRGQQVTLRCSPISGHKSVSWYQQVLGQGPQFIFQYYEKEERGRGNFPDRFSARQFPNYSSELNVNALLLGDSALYLCASSFNYRDREINGYTFGSGTRLTVV.

The chain uses TRBV28 and TRBJ2-7; D possibly corresponds to TRBD1 (6 bases). Germline V lookup: CDR1 MDHEN, CDR2 SYDVKM. V was clipped by 3 bases and J by 8 bases, with 8 bases between them. The CDR3 has 11 amino acids. The CDR3 DNA follows: TGTGCCAGCAGTTTGGACAGTAAGCAGTACTTC. As protein: CASSLDSKQYF.

This chain uses TRBV30 with TRBJ1-1; 8 nucleotides align to TRBD1. V lost 6 bases, J lost 5 bases, and 8 bases stayed unmatched. Germline CDR1 and CDR2: GTSNPN and SVGIG (reference sequence). The CDR3 runs 13 residues. The CDR3: CACIGTGGTEAFF. The DNA of the CDR3 is TGTGCCTGCATTGGGACAGGAGGGACTGAAGCTTTCTTT.

This sequence joins TRBV5-4 and TRBJ1-6; 8 nucleotides line up with TRBD1. The ends lost 0 bases at V and 9 bases at J; junction bases unmatched: 8. Germline V lookup: CDR1 SGHNT, CDR2 YYREEE (reference sequence). This CDR3 has 16 residues. The CDR3 DNA sequence: TGTGCCAGCAGCTTGGGGGGGACAGGAAATTCTTCACCCCTCCACTTT. Its translation: CASSLGGTGNSSPLHF.

Concerning this clone: A much larger clone lies a single base off, so this may be a read error. The same CDR3 can be traced to other DNA sequences in this sample. This chain connects TRBV5-4 to TRBJ2-5; D is unresolved. CDR1 SGHNT and CDR2 YYREEE come from the germline V gene (reference sequence). This CDR3 has 12 residues. Trimming took 0 bases from V and 0 from J, leaving 0 bases between them. The CDR3 DNA follows: TGTGCCAGCAGCTTGGACCAAGAGACCCAGTACTTC. It is translated as CASSLDQETQYF.

About this clone itself: Other nucleotide sequences from this sample produce the same CDR3. This chain uses TRBV5-1 with TRBJ2-1; the match to TRBD1 covers 8 bases. Trimming at V came to 1 base and at J to 4 bases, leaving 4 bases not matched to a gene. Germline-derived CDR1 and CDR2 are SGHRS and YFSETQ. This CDR3 has 15 residues. Written as DNA, the CDR3 is TGCGCCAGCAGCTTGTTCGGGACAGGATACAATGAGCAGTTCTTC. This sequence encodes CASSLFGTGYNEQFF.

The genes are TRBV12-5 and TRBJ2-3; the D gene is possibly TRBD1 (6 bases). This CDR3 is 13 amino acids long. Germline values: CDR1 LGHNT, CDR2 FRNRAP. Trimming removed 7 bases at V and 2 bases at J, with 10 bases between. The CDR3 here is CASAQGYTDTQYF. The CDR3 DNA reads as TGTGCTAGTGCACAGGGCTACACAGATACGCAGTATTTT.

The chain combines TRBV19 with TRBJ2-2; 8 bases agree with TRBD1. From germline, CDR1 is LNHDA and CDR2 SQIVND (reference sequence). Trimming removed 5 bases from V and 6 bases from J; junction bases left unmatched: 11. The CDR3 is 16 residues long. The CDR3 sequence is CASSLTGGIGAGELFF. CDR3 DNA: TGTGCCAGTAGTCTAACAGGGGGAATAGGGGCCGGGGAGCTGTTTTTT.

The V call is TRBV28, the J call TRBJ2-7; 9 bases fit TRBD1. The J segment lost 2 bases and the V segment lost 4 bases, leaving 6 bases of the junction unmatched. CDR1 and CDR2 (germline): MDHEN, SYDVKM. The CDR3 covers 15 residues. This chain's CDR3 is CASSSPTGGAYEQYF. The DNA of the CDR3 is TGTGCCAGCAGTTCACCGACAGGGGGTGCCTACGAGCAGTACTTC.

In this sample, this clone turned up once. The chain employs TRBV5-1 and TRBJ2-2; D gene unclear. The V gene's germline CDR1 is SGHRS and CDR2 YFSETQ. Trimming took 3 bases from V and 3 from J, leaving 15 bases between them. This CDR3 contains 16 residues. The CDR3 sequence is CASSSRRVRDTGELFF. In nucleotides, the CDR3 is TGCGCCAGCAGCTCTCGACGGGTTCGTGACACCGGGGAGCTGTTTTTT.

This chain uses TRBV7-2 with TRBJ1-5; D call uncertain. Germline loops: CDR1 SGHTA, CDR2 FQGNSA. The CDR3 contains 15 residues. Trimming removed 5 bases from V and 0 bases from J, with 11 bases in between. CDR3 nucleotide sequence: TGTGCCAGCAGCACCTCAAGCTATAGCAATCAGCCCCAGCATTTT. Translated, it gives CASSTSSYSNQPQHF.